The 11 T cell receptor beta chains below all came from one sample that was sequenced in a study of blood T cell repertoires in COVID-19. TCRdb keeps only in-frame clones here, not all; method: immunoSEQ multiplex PCR. The data show about 270,000 clones, roughly 90% seen once. The specimen sequenced was PBMCs or T cells enriched from blood (not recorded which). All receptors derive from a woman in her thirties or forties with acute COVID-19.

The table lists this clone with a count of one. The CDR3 DNA sequence: TGTGCCAGCAGACGAGAGGACAGGGCTGAAGCTTTCTTT. Translated: CASRREDRAEAFF. The chain links TRBV6-5 to TRBJ1-1; TRBD1 matches at 8 bases. V gave up 6 bases and J gave up 6 bases; unmatched junction bases: 6. The CDR3 has 13 amino acids. Germline CDR1 and CDR2: MNHEY and SVGAGI.

The genes are TRBV2 and TRBJ1-2; D may be TRBD1 (6 bases). This CDR3 has 13 residues. The V end was cut by 6 bases, the J end by 1 base, with 9 bases between. Germline-derived CDR1 and CDR2 are SNHLY and FYNNEI. CDR3 protein: CASRDRVNYGYTF. In DNA, the CDR3 is TGTGCCAGCAGGGACAGAGTTAACTATGGCTACACCTTC.

The chain combines TRBV7-9 with TRBJ1-6; TRBD1 is a possible D gene (5 bases). Per germline, CDR1 SEHNR and CDR2 FQNEAQ (reference sequence). V lost 4 bases and J 8 bases, leaving 21 bases between the germline ends. The CDR3 loop spans 17 amino acids. This CDR3 reads CASSWGRDSVNYSPLHF. Here the CDR3 DNA reads TGTGCCAGCAGCTGGGGTCGGGACTCGGTAAATTATTCACCCCTCCACTTT.

CDR3 residues: CASSQGNHYNEQFF. CDR3 DNA sequence: TGCGCCAGCAGCCAGGGTAATCATTACAATGAGCAGTTCTTC. The chain joins TRBV5-1 to TRBJ2-1; perhaps TRBD1 as D (5 bases). Per the germline V gene, CDR1 is SGHRS and CDR2 is YFSETQ. V lost 4 bases to trimming and J lost 4 bases, with 12 bases between them. The CDR3 contains 14 residues.

J is TRBJ2-2 and V is TRBV2, with TRBD1 matching 7 bases. This CDR3 region has 13 residues. The V segment lost 4 bases and the J segment 4 bases; nucleotides outside the gene matches: 0. Germline values: CDR1 SNHLY, CDR2 FYNNEI. CDR3 residues: CASSGDSTGELFF. The CDR3 DNA follows: TGTGCCAGCAGTGGGGACAGCACCGGGGAGCTGTTTTTT.

V is TRBV18 and J is TRBJ1-1, with 8 bases that match TRBD1. The germline CDR1 and CDR2 sequences are KGHSH and LQKENI. This CDR3 is built from 14 residues. Losses at the gene ends were 7 bases for V and 4 bases for J; bases not matched to a gene: 8. The DNA of the CDR3 is TGTGCCAGCTACCCAGGGGGCTTATCCACTGAAGCTTTCTTT. Translated, it gives CASYPGGLSTEAFF.

V usage is TRBV9 and J usage is TRBJ1-5; no firm D call. Germline CDR1 is SGDLS and CDR2 is YYNGEE. The CDR3 consists of 13 residues. Trimming stripped 3 bases from V and 9 bases from J, with 13 bases between. Here the CDR3 DNA reads TGTGCCAGCAGCGAGGGCGAGGCGGGGCCCCAGCATTTT. This translates into CASSEGEAGPQHF.

The chain has TRBV7-2 and TRBJ2-2; 12 positions agree with TRBD2. The CDR3 sequence is 16 residues long. Unmatched junction bases numbered 10, after V lost 5 bases and J lost 9 bases. The germline V gene has CDR1 SGHTA and CDR2 FQGNSA. CDR3 loop: CASSEGLAGTGRELFF. The CDR3 coding sequence is TGTGCCAGCAGCGAAGGACTAGCGGGGACCGGGCGGGAGCTGTTTTTT.

The V call is TRBV30, the J call TRBJ2-3, with 9 nucleotides matching TRBD2. This CDR3 has 15 residues. The germline CDR1 and CDR2 sequences are GTSNPN and SVGIG (reference sequence). The V gene end was trimmed by 0 bases and the J gene end by 3 bases; junction bases not matched to a gene: 4. The CDR3 nucleotides are TGTGCCTGGAGTGTACGGGCGGGAGGGACAGATACGCAGTATTTT. Residues: CAWSVRAGGTDTQYF.

J is TRBJ2-3 and V is TRBV5-1, with 10 bases lining up with TRBD2. Germline V gene data show CDR1 as SGHRS and CDR2 as YFSETQ. Germline trimming cut 0 bases from V and 0 bases from J; bases unmatched to any gene: 10. This CDR3 is 19 amino acids long. Here the CDR3 DNA reads TGCGCCAGCAGCTTGGGAGTCCTAGCGGGAGCTACCAGCACAGATACGCAGTATTTT. The encoded protein is CASSLGVLAGATSTDTQYF.

The V gene is TRBV27, the J gene TRBJ1-1; 7 nucleotides match TRBD1. CDR3 size: 13 residues. J gave up 4 bases and V 6 bases, and 5 bases lay outside the gene matches. CDR1 is MNHEY, CDR2 SMNVEV, per germline (reference sequence). CDR3 sequence (DNA): TGTGCCAGCAGCTACAGGGGTAGCACTGAAGCTTTCTTT. Residues: CASSYRGSTEAFF.